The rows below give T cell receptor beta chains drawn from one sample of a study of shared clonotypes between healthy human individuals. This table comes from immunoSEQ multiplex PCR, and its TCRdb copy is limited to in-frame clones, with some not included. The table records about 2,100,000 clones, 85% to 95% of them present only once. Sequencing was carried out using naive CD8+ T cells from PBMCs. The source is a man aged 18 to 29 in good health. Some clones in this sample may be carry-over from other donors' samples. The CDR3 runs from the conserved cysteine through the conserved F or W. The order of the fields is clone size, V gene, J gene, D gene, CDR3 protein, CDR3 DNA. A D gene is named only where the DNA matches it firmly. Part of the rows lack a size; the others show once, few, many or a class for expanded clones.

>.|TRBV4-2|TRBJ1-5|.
CASSQETHAGWPQHF
TGTGCCAGCAGCCAAGAGACCCACGCGGGCTGGCCCCAGCATTTT
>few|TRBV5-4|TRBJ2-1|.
CASSIYNEQFF
TGTGCCAGCAGTATCTACAATGAGCAGTTCTTC
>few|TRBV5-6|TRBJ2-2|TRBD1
CASSWGTGPTGELFF
TGTGCCAGCAGCTGGGGGACAGGGCCGACCGGGGAGCTGTTTTTT
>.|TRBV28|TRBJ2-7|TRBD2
CASSLLAAYEQYF
TGTGCCAGCAGTTTACTAGCGGCCTACGAGCAGTACTTC
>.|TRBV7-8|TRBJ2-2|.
CASSPGPGAGPGELFF
TGTGCCAGCAGCCCAGGGCCCGGGGCAGGCCCCGGGGAGCTGTTTTTT
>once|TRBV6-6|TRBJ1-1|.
CASSYSRGTEAFF
TGTGCCAGCAGTTACTCCCGGGGCACTGAAGCTTTCTTT
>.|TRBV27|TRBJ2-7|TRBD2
CASSLILAGGSGEQYF
TGTGCCAGCAGTTTAATTCTAGCGGGAGGATCAGGCGAGCAGTACTTC
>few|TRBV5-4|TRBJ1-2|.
CASSSGLSYTF
TGTGCCAGCAGTTCAGGACTGAGCTACACCTTC
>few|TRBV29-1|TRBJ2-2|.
CSADWDTGELFF
TGCAGCGCCGATTGGGACACCGGGGAGCTGTTTTTT
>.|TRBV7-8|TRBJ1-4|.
CASGEINEKLFF
TGTGCCAGCGGCGAGATAAATGAAAAACTGTTTTTT
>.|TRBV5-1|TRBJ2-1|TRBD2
CASSPWTSGRGNEQFF
TGCGCCAGCAGCCCGTGGACTAGCGGGAGAGGTAATGAGCAGTTCTTC
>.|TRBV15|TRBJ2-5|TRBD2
CATSRDSLRMSGSGRETQYF
TGTGCCACCAGCAGAGATTCGCTCCGAATGAGCGGGAGCGGCCGGGAGACCCAGTACTTC
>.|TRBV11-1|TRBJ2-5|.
CASSDRAQLETQYF
TGTGCCAGCAGCGACCGGGCACAGTTGGAGACCCAGTACTTC
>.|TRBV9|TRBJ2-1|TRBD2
CASSVGSGREYNEQFF
TGTGCCAGCAGCGTAGGGAGCGGGAGAGAGTACAATGAGCAGTTCTTC
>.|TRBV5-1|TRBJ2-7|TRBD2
CASSLSGRGDEQYF
TGCGCCAGCAGCCTTAGCGGGAGAGGGGACGAGCAGTACTTC
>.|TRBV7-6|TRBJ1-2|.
CASSLGQAEGYTF
TGTGCCAGCAGCTTAGGGCAGGCGGAGGGCTACACCTTC
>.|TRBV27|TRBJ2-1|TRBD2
CASRPGLAGGREQFF
TGTGCCAGCAGGCCAGGACTAGCGGGAGGGCGGGAGCAGTTCTTC
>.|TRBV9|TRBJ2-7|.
CASSTSDRTYEQYF
TGTGCCAGCAGCACCTCAGACAGGACCTACGAGCAGTACTTC
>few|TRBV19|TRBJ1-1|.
CASSPNRNTEAFF
TGTGCCAGTAGTCCCAATCGGAACACTGAAGCTTTCTTT
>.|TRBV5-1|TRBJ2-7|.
CASSLTRRSYEQYF
TGCGCCAGCAGCTTGACCCGTCGCTCCTACGAGCAGTACTTC
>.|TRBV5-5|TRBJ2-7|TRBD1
CASSLLPGQVLYEQYF
TGTGCCAGCAGCTTACTACCGGGACAGGTTCTCTACGAGCAGTACTTC
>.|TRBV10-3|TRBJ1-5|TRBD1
CAISGDRGDNQPQHF
TGTGCCATCAGTGGTGACAGGGGCGACAATCAGCCCCAGCATTTT
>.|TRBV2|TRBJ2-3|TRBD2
CAARTSGSIDTQYF
TGTGCCGCACGGACTAGCGGGAGTATTGATACGCAGTATTTT
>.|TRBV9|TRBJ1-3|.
CASSVQGLGGNTIYF
TGTGCCAGCAGCGTCCAGGGGTTGGGCGGAAACACCATATATTTT
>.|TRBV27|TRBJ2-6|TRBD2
CASSFLRAGGISGANVLTF
TGTGCCAGCAGTTTCTTGAGAGCGGGAGGAATCTCTGGGGCCAACGTCCTGACTTTC
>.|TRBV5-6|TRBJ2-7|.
CASSLVTASYEQYF
TGTGCCAGCAGCTTGGTAACGGCCTCCTACGAGCAGTACTTC
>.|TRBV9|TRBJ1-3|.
CASSPNDSGNTIYF
TGTGCCAGCAGCCCAAATGATTCTGGAAACACCATATATTTT
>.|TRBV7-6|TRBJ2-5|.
CASSLETEQETQYF
TGTGCCAGCAGCTTAGAGACGGAGCAAGAGACCCAGTACTTC
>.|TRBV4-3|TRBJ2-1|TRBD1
CASSQDDGTGWDEQFF
TGCGCCAGCAGCCAAGATGACGGGACAGGTTGGGATGAGCAGTTCTTC